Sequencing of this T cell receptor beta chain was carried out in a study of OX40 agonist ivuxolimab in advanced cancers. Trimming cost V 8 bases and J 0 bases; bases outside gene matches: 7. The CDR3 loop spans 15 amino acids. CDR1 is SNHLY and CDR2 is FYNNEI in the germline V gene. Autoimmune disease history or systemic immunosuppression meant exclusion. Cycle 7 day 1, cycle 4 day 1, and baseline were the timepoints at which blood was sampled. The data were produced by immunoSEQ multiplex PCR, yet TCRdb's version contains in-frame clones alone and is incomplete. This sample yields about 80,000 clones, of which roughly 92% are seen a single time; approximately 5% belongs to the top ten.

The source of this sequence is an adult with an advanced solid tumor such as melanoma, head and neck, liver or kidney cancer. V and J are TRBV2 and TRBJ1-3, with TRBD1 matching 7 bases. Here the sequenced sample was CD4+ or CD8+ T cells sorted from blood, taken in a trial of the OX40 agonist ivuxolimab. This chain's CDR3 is CASGDRSFSGNTIYF. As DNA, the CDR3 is TGTGCCAGCGGGGACAGATCCTTCTCTGGAAACACCATATATTTT.